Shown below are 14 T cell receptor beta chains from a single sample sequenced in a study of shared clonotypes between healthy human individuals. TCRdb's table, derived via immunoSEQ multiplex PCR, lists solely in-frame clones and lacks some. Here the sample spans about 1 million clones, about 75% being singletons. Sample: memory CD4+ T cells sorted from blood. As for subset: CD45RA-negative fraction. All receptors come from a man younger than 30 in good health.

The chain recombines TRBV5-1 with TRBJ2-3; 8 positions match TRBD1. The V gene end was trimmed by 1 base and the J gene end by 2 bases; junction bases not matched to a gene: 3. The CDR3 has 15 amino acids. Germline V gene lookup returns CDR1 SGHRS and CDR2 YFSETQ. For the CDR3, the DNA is TGCGCCAGCAGCTTGAGGGGACAGGTCACAGATACGCAGTATTTT. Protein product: CASSLRGQVTDTQYF.

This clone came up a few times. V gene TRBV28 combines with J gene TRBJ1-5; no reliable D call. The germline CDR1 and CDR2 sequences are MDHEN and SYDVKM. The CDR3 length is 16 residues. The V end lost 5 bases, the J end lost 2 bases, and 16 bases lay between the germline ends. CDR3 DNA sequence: TGTGCCAGCAGTCCCTTTAAGCTAGAGGGCAATCAGCCCCAGCATTTT. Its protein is CASSPFKLEGNQPQHF.

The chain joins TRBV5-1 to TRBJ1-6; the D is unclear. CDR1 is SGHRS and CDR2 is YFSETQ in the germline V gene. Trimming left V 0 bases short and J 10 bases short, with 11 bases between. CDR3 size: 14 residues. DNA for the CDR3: TGCGCCAGCAGCTTGGAGCCCCTACGGTCACCCCTCCACTTT. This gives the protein CASSLEPLRSPLHF.

The CDR3 spells CASSREQGYLLTGANVLTF. Written as DNA, the CDR3 is TGCGCCAGCAGCCGGGAACAGGGTTATCTCCTGACTGGGGCCAACGTCCTGACTTTC. This chain links TRBV4-3 with TRBJ2-6, with a tentative D call TRBD1 (6 bases). The V end was cut by 4 bases, the J end by 2 bases, with 21 bases between. Germline V gives CDR1 LGHNA, CDR2 YSLEER. This CDR3 is built from 19 residues.

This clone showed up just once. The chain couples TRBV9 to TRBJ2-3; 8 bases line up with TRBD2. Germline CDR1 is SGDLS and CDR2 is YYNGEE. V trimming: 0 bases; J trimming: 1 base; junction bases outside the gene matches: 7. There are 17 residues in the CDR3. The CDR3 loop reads CASSVATSGFRTDTQYF. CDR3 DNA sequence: TGTGCCAGCAGCGTAGCAACTAGCGGCTTCCGCACAGATACGCAGTATTTT. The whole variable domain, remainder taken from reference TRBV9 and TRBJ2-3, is DSGVTQTPKHLITATGQRVTLRCSPRSGDLSVYWYQQSLDQGLQFLIQYYNGEERAKGNILERFSAQQFPDLHSELNLSSLELGDSALYFCASSVATSGFRTDTQYFGPGTRLTVL.

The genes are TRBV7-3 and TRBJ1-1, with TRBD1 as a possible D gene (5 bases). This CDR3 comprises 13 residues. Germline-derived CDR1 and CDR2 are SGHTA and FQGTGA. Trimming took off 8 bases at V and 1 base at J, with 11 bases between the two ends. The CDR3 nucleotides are TGTGCCAGCCGGGGACTGGCGAACACTGAAGCTTTCTTT. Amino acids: CASRGLANTEAFF. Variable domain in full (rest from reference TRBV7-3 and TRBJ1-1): GAGVSQTPSNKVTEKGKYVELRCDPISGHTALYWYRQSLGQGPEFLIYFQGTGAADDSGLPNDRFFAVRPEGSVSTLKIQRTERGDSAVYLCASRGLANTEAFFGQGTRLTVV.

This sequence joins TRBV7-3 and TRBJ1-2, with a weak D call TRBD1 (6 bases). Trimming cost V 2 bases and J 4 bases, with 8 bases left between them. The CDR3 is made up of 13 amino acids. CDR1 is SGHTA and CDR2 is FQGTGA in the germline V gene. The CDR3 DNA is TGTGCCAGCAGCTTATCAGGGGTCTATGGCTACACCTTC. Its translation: CASSLSGVYGYTF. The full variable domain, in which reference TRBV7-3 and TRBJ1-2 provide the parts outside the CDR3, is GAGVSQTPSNKVTEKGKYVELRCDPISGHTALYWYRQSLGQGPEFLIYFQGTGAADDSGLPNDRFFAVRPEGSVSTLKIQRTERGDSAVYLCASSLSGVYGYTFGSGTRLTVV.

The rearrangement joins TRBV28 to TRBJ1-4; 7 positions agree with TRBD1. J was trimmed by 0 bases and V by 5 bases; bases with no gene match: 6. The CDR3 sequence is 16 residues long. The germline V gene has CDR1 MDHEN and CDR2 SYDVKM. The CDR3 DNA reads TGTGCCAGCAGTCGGGACAGCGTCGCAACTAATGAAAAACTGTTTTTT. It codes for CASSRDSVATNEKLFF.

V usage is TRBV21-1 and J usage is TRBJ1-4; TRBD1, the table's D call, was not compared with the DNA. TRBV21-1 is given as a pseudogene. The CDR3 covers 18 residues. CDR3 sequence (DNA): TGTGCCAGCAGCAAAGTCGGCAGGGTAGGACCCTCTAATGAAAAACTGTTTTTT. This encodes CASSKVGRVGPSNEKLFF.

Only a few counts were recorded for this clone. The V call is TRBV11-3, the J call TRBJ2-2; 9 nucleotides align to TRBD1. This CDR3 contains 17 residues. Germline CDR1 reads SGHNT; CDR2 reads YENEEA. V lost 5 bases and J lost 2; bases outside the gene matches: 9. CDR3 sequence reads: CASSRGQGIGNTGELFF. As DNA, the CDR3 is TGTGCCAGCAGCCGGGGACAGGGAATCGGAAACACCGGGGAGCTGTTTTTT.

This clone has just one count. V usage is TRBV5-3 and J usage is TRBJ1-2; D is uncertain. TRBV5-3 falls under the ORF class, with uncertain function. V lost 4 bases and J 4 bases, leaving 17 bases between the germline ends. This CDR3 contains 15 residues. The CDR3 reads CARSHGPWAAYGYTF. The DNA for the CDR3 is TGTGCCAGAAGCCACGGGCCATGGGCAGCCTATGGCTACACCTTC.

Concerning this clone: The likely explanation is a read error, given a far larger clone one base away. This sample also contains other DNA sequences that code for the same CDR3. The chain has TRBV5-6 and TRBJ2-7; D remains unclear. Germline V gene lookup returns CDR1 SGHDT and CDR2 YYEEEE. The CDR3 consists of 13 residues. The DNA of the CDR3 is TGCGCCAGCAGCTTGGCCAACACCTACGAGCAGTACTTC. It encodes CASSLANTYEQYF.

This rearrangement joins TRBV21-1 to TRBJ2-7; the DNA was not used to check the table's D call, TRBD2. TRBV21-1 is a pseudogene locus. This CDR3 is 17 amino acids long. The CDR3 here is CASSKDFSGRDSYEQYF. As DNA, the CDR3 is TGTGCCAGCAGCAAAGATTTTTCGGGGCGGGACTCCTACGAGCAGTACTTC.

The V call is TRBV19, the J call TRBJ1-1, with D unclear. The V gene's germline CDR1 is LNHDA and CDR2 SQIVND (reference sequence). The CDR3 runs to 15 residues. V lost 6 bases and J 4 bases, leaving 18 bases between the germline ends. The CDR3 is CASSPGGMRFTEAFF. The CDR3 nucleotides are TGTGCCAGTAGCCCGGGCGGAATGCGATTCACTGAAGCTTTCTTT. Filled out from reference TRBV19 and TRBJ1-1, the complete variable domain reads DGGITQSPKYLFRKEGQNVTLSCEQNLNHDAMYWYRQDPGQGLRLIYYSQIVNDFQKGDIAEGYSVSREKKESFPLTVTSAQKNPTAFYLCASSPGGMRFTEAFFGQGTRLTVV.